The rows below give T cell receptor beta chains drawn from one sample of a study of T cell repertoires in cytomegalovirus infection. TCRdb fed the reads into MiXCR, producing one record per CDR3 protein. This sample has about 440,000 distinct CDR3 sequences; roughly a third occur once, and the top ten carry about an eighth. The source material was PBMCs. These receptors came from a human donor in good health (CMV status not recorded). Some clones in this sample may be carry-over from other donors' samples. CDR3s include the opening cysteine and the closing phenylalanine or tryptophan. A D gene is named only where the DNA matches it firmly. Size tells how often a clone was seen (once, few, many) or the class of an expanded clone, and some rows leave it out.

j_call d_call clone_size v_call cdr3_aa cdr3_nt
TRBJ1-5 TRBD1 once TRBV12-3/TRBV12-4 CASSFEGGGNQPQHF TGTGCCAGCAGTTTTGAAGGGGGCGGCAATCAGCCCCAGCATTTT
TRBJ2-1 NA NA TRBV5-1 CASSLSVDYNEQFF TGCGCCAGCAGCTTGAGCGTTGATTACAATGAGCAGTTCTTC
TRBJ2-7 TRBD2 NA TRBV14 CASSQRPTSVHEQYF TGTGCCAGCAGCCAGCGACCGACTAGCGTCCACGAGCAGTACTTC
TRBJ2-4 TRBD2 many TRBV6-6 CASSTRTSGGAKNIQYF TGTGCCAGCAGTACCAGGACTAGCGGGGGGGCGAAGAACATTCAGTACTTC
TRBJ2-2 NA NA TRBV2 CASSASGRFTGELFF TGTGCCAGCAGTGCATCGGGGCGGTTTACCGGGGAGCTGTTTTTT
TRBJ2-7 TRBD2 few TRBV20-1 CSARGSPGGYEQYF TGCAGTGCTAGGGGGTCTCCGGGGGGCTACGAGCAGTACTTC
TRBJ1-5 NA many TRBV7-2 CASSGGRDSNQPQHF TGTGCCAGCAGCGGCGGGAGGGATAGCAATCAGCCCCAGCATTTT
TRBJ1-2 TRBD1 many TRBV7-2 CASSMTGGADGYTF TGTGCCAGCAGCATGACAGGGGGCGCGGATGGCTACACCTTC
TRBJ1-5 NA few TRBV4-2 CASSQDWGSNQPQHF TGTGCCAGCAGCCAAGATTGGGGGAGCAATCAGCCCCAGCATTTT
TRBJ1-2 NA few TRBV20-1 CSARVLEGLYGYTF TGCAGTGCTAGAGTGCTTGAAGGCCTCTATGGCTACACCTTC
TRBJ2-4 NA few TRBV5-5 CASSSTESADPAQGWIQYF TGTGCCAGCAGCTCTACTGAATCGGCCGATCCAGCCCAAGGGTGGATTCAGTACTTC
TRBJ2-7 NA few TRBV25-1 CASSEVESGYEQYF TGTGCCAGCAGTGAAGTAGAATCGGGCTACGAGCAGTACTTC
TRBJ1-5 NA few TRBV6-1 CASSPPGGSIRNQPQHF TGTGCCAGCAGCCCCCCGGGGGGTAGTATACGCAATCAGCCCCAGCATTTT
TRBJ2-7 NA NA TRBV18 CASSPRAGGTPYEQYF TGTGCCAGCTCACCAAGGGCAGGTGGGACACCCTACGAGCAGTACTTC
TRBJ2-1 NA NA TRBV7-6 CASSLVGGTNDNEQFF TGTGCCAGCAGCTTAGTGGGCGGGACCAATGACAATGAGCAGTTCTTC
TRBJ2-2 NA many TRBV7-2 CASSLRRGVSTGELFF TGTGCCAGCAGCCTACGGAGGGGGGTATCGACCGGGGAGCTGTTTTTT
TRBJ2-7 TRBD2 NA TRBV6-6 CASSRLAGAPLEQYF TGTGCCAGCAGTAGACTAGCGGGGGCCCCGTTGGAGCAGTACTTC
TRBJ2-7 TRBD2 NA TRBV7-9 CASSLSGVGSYEQYF TGTGCCAGCAGCTTAAGCGGGGTTGGATCCTACGAGCAGTACTTC
TRBJ2-5 NA many TRBV7-2 CASSNPIAQYF TGTGCCAGCAGCAACCCCATAGCCCAGTACTTC
TRBJ2-5 NA NA TRBV2 CASSEGVRPQETQYF TGTGCCAGCAGTGAAGGGGTCAGACCCCAAGAGACCCAGTACTTC
TRBJ2-3 NA NA TRBV11-2 CASSSRQDSALDTKYF TGTGCCAGCAGCTCACGACAGGATAGCGCACTAGATACGAAGTATTTT
TRBJ2-7 NA NA TRBV3-1 CASGINREQYF TGTGCCAGCGGGATTAACAGAGAGCAGTACTTC
TRBJ2-5 TRBD1 many TRBV4-3 CASSQAQGTMETQYF TGCGCCAGCAGCCAAGCACAGGGGACGATGGAGACCCAGTACTTC
TRBJ2-7 NA NA TRBV6-2/TRBV6-3 CASMGYYYEQYF TGCGCCAGCATGGGTTACTACTACGAGCAGTACTTC
TRBJ2-1 NA few TRBV11-1 CASSDTGDNEQFF TGTGCCAGCAGCGACACAGGAGACAATGAGCAGTTCTTC
TRBJ1-2 TRBD1 NA TRBV6-6 CASSGQVGGYTF TGTGCCAGCAGCGGACAGGTCGGGGGCTACACCTTC